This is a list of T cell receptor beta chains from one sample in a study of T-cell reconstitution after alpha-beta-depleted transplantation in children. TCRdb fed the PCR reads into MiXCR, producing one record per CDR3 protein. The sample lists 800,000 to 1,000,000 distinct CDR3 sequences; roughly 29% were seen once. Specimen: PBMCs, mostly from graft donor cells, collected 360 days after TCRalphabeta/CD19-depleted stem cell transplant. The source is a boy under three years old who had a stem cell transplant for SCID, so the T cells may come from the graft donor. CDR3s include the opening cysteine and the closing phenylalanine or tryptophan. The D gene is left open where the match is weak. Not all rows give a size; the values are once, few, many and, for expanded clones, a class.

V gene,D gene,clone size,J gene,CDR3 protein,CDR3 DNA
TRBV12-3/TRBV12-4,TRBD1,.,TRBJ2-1,CASSFWDSLYDNEQFF,TGTGCCAGCAGTTTCTGGGACAGCCTTTATGACAATGAGCAGTTCTTC
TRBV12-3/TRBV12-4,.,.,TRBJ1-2,CASSGPRGTPYGYTF,TGTGCCAGCAGTGGCCCCCGGGGGACCCCCTATGGCTACACCTTC
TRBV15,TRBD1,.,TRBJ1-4,CATSREKAGTGGGKLFF,TGTGCCACCAGCAGAGAAAAGGCTGGGACAGGGGGGGGAAAACTGTTTTTT
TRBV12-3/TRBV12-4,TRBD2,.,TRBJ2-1,CASSFTSGGPSSYNEQFF,TGTGCCAGCAGTTTTACTAGCGGGGGGCCTAGCTCCTACAATGAGCAGTTCTTC
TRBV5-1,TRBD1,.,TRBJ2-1,CASSPGQGSRNEQFF,TGCGCCAGCAGCCCTGGACAGGGGTCGCGCAATGAGCAGTTCTTC
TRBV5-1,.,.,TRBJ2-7,CASSSHVGRDEQYF,TGCGCCAGCAGCTCCCATGTGGGGCGGGACGAGCAGTACTTC
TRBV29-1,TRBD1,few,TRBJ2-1,CSVLRQGAYNEQFF,TGCAGCGTCCTTCGACAGGGGGCTTACAATGAGCAGTTCTTC
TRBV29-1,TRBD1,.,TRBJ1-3,CSVPRGSTGGAVSGNTIYF,TGCAGCGTCCCCCGGGGGTCGACAGGGGGAGCGGTGTCTGGAAACACCATATATTTT
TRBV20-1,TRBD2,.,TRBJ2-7,CSATGTSGDEQYF,TGCAGTGCGACCGGGACTAGTGGTGACGAGCAGTACTTC
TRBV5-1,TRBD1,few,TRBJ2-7,CASSLFTGDYEQYF,TGCGCCAGCAGCTTATTTACAGGGGACTACGAGCAGTACTTC
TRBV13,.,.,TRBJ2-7,CASSLPGSPYEQYF,TGTGCCAGCAGCTTGCCGGGGTCCCCCTACGAGCAGTACTTC
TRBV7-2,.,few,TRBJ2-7,CASSLGPRGGIMDEQYF,TGTGCCAGCAGCTTAGGCCCCAGGGGGGGCATAATGGACGAGCAGTACTTC
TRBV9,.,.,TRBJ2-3,CASSVLGQSLQYF,TGTGCCAGCAGCGTCCTTGGACAGTCGTTGCAGTATTTT
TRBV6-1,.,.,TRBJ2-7,CASGGGAGGTYEQYF,TGTGCCAGCGGCGGCGGGGCAGGTGGTACCTACGAGCAGTACTTC
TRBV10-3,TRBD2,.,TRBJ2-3,CAISELGLAGSSTDTQYF,TGTGCCATCAGTGAGTTGGGACTAGCGGGGTCCAGCACAGATACGCAGTATTTT